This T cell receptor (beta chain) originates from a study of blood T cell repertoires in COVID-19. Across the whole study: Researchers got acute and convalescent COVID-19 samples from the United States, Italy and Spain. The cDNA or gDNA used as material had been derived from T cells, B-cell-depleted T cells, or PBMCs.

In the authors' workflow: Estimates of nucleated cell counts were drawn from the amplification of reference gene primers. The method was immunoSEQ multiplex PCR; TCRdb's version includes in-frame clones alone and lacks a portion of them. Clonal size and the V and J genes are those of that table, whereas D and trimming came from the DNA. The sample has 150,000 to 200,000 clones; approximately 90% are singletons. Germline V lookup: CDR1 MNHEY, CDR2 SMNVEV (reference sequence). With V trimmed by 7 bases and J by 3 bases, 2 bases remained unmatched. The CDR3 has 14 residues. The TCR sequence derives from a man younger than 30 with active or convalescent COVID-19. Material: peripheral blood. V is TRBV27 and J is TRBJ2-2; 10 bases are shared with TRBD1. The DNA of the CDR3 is TGTGCCAGCAACGGACAGGGGGACACCGGGGAGCTGTTTTTT. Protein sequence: CASNGQGDTGELFF.